This passage covers 30 T cell receptor beta chains from one sample sequenced in a study of T cell responses to AZD1222 COVID-19 vaccine. Data came from immunoSEQ multiplex PCR; TCRdb stores just in-frame clones and leaves some out. This table has 170,000 or so clones, 87% appearing once. Specimen: peripheral blood, collected on day 0 of AZD1222 vaccination. These receptors were obtained from an adult in good health.

The chain carries TRBV12-3 or TRBV12-4 and TRBJ2-7; D is perhaps TRBD2 (6 bases). This CDR3 is 13 amino acids long. The V end was cut by 3 bases, the J end by 1 base, with 7 bases between. The CDR3 coding sequence is TGTGCCAGCAGTTTGGAGGGTTCCTACGAGCAGTACTTC. Its translation: CASSLEGSYEQYF.

The CDR3 DNA sequence: TGCAGCTCCCTGAGGGGCTTCCAAGAGACCCAGTACTTC. Amino acids: CSSLRGFQETQYF. V and J are TRBV29-1 and TRBJ2-5, with D possibly being TRBD1 or TRBD2 (5 bases each). The CDR3 loop spans 13 amino acids. Germline-derived CDR1 and CDR2 are SQVTM and ANQGSEA. Trimming removed 8 bases at V and 1 base at J, with 14 bases between.

The rearrangement links TRBV6-5 to TRBJ1-2, with D uncertain. Germline V gene sequence: CDR1 MNHEY, CDR2 SVGAGI. Trimming removed 8 bases at V and 1 base at J, with 11 bases between. The CDR3 runs to 13 residues. The CDR3 region is CASRETGNYGYTF. Here the CDR3 DNA reads TGTGCCAGCCGAGAGACGGGTAACTATGGCTACACCTTC.

In nucleotides, the CDR3 is TGTGCCAGCAGCTTGGACAGCTCTGGAAACACCATATATTTT. Residues: CASSLDSSGNTIYF. V gene TRBV5-4 combines with J gene TRBJ1-3; D uncertain. The germline V gene encodes CDR1 SGHNT and CDR2 YYREEE (reference sequence). The CDR3 consists of 14 residues. V gave up 0 bases and J gave up 0 bases, with 4 bases separating them.

The J gene is TRBJ1-4, the V gene TRBV7-9; TRBD1 agrees at 7 bases. The length of the CDR3 is 14 residues. Unmatched junction bases numbered 5, after V lost 3 bases and J lost 7 bases. Germline lookup yields CDR1 SEHNR and CDR2 FQNEAQ (reference sequence). CDR3 nucleotide sequence: TGTGCCAGCAGCTTGCTCGGACAGGTTGAAAAACTGTTTTTT. It specifies CASSLLGQVEKLFF.

The J gene is TRBJ2-3, the V gene TRBV5-1; 12 positions agree with TRBD2. Germline lookup yields CDR1 SGHRS and CDR2 YFSETQ. V lost 4 bases to trimming and J lost 3 bases; unmatched junction nucleotides: 6. This CDR3 comprises 16 residues. In nucleotides, the CDR3 is TGCGCCAGCAGCGATAGACTAGCGGGAGTTACAGATACGCAGTATTTT. It yields the protein CASSDRLAGVTDTQYF.

This clone was seen a handful of times. The chain couples TRBV18 to TRBJ1-2; D remains ambiguous. CDR1 is KGHSH, CDR2 LQKENI, per germline. V dropped 3 bases and J dropped 1 base, with 12 bases sitting between them. The CDR3 runs to 15 residues. The CDR3 DNA reads as TGTGCCAGCTCACCGCGAGGGAACGATAACTATGGCTACACCTTC. This encodes CASSPRGNDNYGYTF.

This clone was counted once. This chain joins TRBV28 and TRBJ2-1, with D possibly being TRBD2 (5 bases). The germline V gene has CDR1 MDHEN and CDR2 SYDVKM. The V and J ends lost 2 bases and 0 bases respectively, with 11 bases between them. The CDR3 extends over 16 amino acids. CDR3 in amino acids: CASSLDSASSYNEQFF. CDR3 nucleotides: TGTGCCAGCAGTTTAGATAGCGCTAGCTCCTACAATGAGCAGTTCTTC. Based on the CDR3 plus reference TRBV28 and TRBJ2-1, the full variable domain is DVKVTQSSRYLVKRTGEKVFLECVQDMDHENMFWYRQDPGLGLRLIYFSYDVKMKEKGDIPEGYSVSREKKERFSLILESASTNQTSMYLCASSLDSASSYNEQFFGPGTRLTVL.

The chain is built from TRBV30 and TRBJ2-4; D gene uncertain. Trimming took 2 bases from V and 1 from J, leaving 18 bases between them. Germline assignment: CDR1 GTSNPN and CDR2 SVGIG (reference sequence). This CDR3 contains 17 residues. The CDR3 sequence is CAWSPPGQSRAKNIQYF. CDR3 coding DNA: TGTGCCTGGAGTCCACCGGGCCAGAGTAGGGCCAAAAACATTCAGTACTTC.

V and J are TRBV7-9 and TRBJ1-1, with 7 bases identical to TRBD1. Germline V gene data show CDR1 as SEHNR and CDR2 as FQNEAQ (reference sequence). The CDR3 runs to 14 residues. V lost 9 bases and J lost 3; bases outside the gene matches: 10. The CDR3 region is CASTQGQQHTEAFF. The CDR3 DNA follows: TGTGCCAGTACCCAGGGACAGCAACACACTGAAGCTTTCTTT.

The chain joins TRBV5-1 to TRBJ1-2, with D unresolved. Germline CDR1 is SGHRS and CDR2 is YFSETQ. The length of the CDR3 is 13 residues. The V and J ends lost 1 base and 5 bases respectively, with 9 bases between them. The CDR3: CASSLTVTYGYTF. The CDR3 DNA follows: TGCGCCAGCAGCTTGACGGTTACTTATGGCTACACCTTC.

The chain uses TRBV9 and TRBJ1-2, with D perhaps TRBD1 (6 bases). Germline V gene lookup returns CDR1 SGDLS and CDR2 YYNGEE. There are 12 residues in the CDR3. The V and J ends lost 3 bases and 5 bases respectively, with 8 bases between them. This CDR3 reads CASSGTDYGYTF. CDR3 DNA: TGTGCCAGCAGCGGGACAGATTATGGCTACACCTTC. Full variable domain (outside the CDR3, taken from reference TRBV9 and TRBJ1-2): DSGVTQTPKHLITATGQRVTLRCSPRSGDLSVYWYQQSLDQGLQFLIQYYNGEERAKGNILERFSAQQFPDLHSELNLSSLELGDSALYFCASSGTDYGYTFGSGTRLTVV.

The chain employs TRBV29-1 and TRBJ1-2; D not resolved. The germline V gene has CDR1 SQVTM and CDR2 ANQGSEA. V was clipped by 3 bases and J by 0 bases, with 11 bases between them. The CDR3 loop spans 14 amino acids. The CDR3 DNA is TGCAGCGTTGAGAGGTTCTACCCTAACTATGGCTACACCTTC. It translates to CSVERFYPNYGYTF.

This clone was seen more than once but under ten times. The CDR3 loop reads CAISEPGRGDGTEAFF. DNA for the CDR3: TGTGCCATCAGTGAACCGGGCAGGGGTGATGGCACTGAAGCTTTCTTT. J is TRBJ1-1 and V is TRBV10-3, with D possibly being TRBD1 (6 bases). This CDR3 has 16 amino acids. Germline V gene sequence: CDR1 ENHRY, CDR2 SYGVKD. Deletions cut 3 bases from V and 4 bases from J, with 18 bases between.

The chain links TRBV5-6 to TRBJ1-5; 8 bases are shared with TRBD1. The CDR3 length is 15 residues. V gave up 3 bases and J gave up 2 bases; unmatched junction bases: 4. Per germline, CDR1 SGHDT and CDR2 YYEEEE. CDR3 DNA: TGTGCCAGCAGCTGGTGGACAGGGCGCAATCAGCCCCAGCATTTT. Protein sequence: CASSWWTGRNQPQHF.

The genes are TRBV5-1 and TRBJ1-2, with TRBD1 matching over 9 bases. Trimming at V came to 4 bases and at J to 8 bases, leaving 6 bases not matched to a gene. Per germline, CDR1 SGHRS and CDR2 YFSETQ. The CDR3 extends over 13 amino acids. CDR3 in DNA: TGCGCCAGCAGCCCGACAGGGGGTGAGGGCTACACCTTC. This sequence encodes CASSPTGGEGYTF.

The gene calls are TRBV6-2 or TRBV6-3 and TRBJ1-1; D is unresolved. Germline CDR1 is MNHEY and CDR2 is SVGEGT. V was clipped by 0 bases and J by 0 bases, with 8 bases between them. The CDR3 loop spans 15 amino acids. The CDR3 region is CASSYSAALNTEAFF. CDR3 in DNA: TGTGCCAGCAGTTACTCGGCAGCTCTGAACACTGAAGCTTTCTTT.

The chain joins TRBV4-1 to TRBJ1-1, with 8 bases that match TRBD1. This CDR3 is 18 amino acids long. The ends lost 0 bases at V and 1 base at J; junction bases unmatched: 10. Per germline, CDR1 MGHRA and CDR2 YSYEKL. The CDR3 DNA is TGCGCCAGCAGCCAAGATCCTATGGGACAGGCGGGGAACACTGAAGCTTTCTTT. Translation gives CASSQDPMGQAGNTEAFF.

The chain uses TRBV2 and TRBJ2-1; no clear D gene. Germline CDR1 SNHLY, CDR2 FYNNEI. The CDR3 extends over 15 amino acids. V was clipped by 3 bases and J by 3 bases, with 12 bases between them. The CDR3 spells CASSDRTDDYNEQFF. The CDR3 DNA reads as TGTGCCAGCAGTGACCGAACCGATGACTACAATGAGCAGTTCTTC. Complete variable domain (other parts from reference TRBV2 and TRBJ2-1): EPEVTQTPSHQVTQMGQEVILRCVPISNHLYFYWYRQILGQKVEFLVSFYNNEISEKSEIFDDQFSVERPDGSNFTLKIRSTKLEDSAMYFCASSDRTDDYNEQFFGPGTRLTVL.

The rearrangement uses TRBV5-1 and TRBJ2-7; D is ambiguous. CDR1 SGHRS and CDR2 YFSETQ come from the germline V gene. This CDR3 is built from 13 residues. The germline V and J ends were trimmed by 3 bases and 2 bases, with 9 bases remaining between them. CDR3 loop: CASSSSGPYEQYF. The CDR3 DNA reads TGCGCCAGCAGCTCCTCCGGGCCCTACGAGCAGTACTTC.

This clone has just one count. This rearrangement joins TRBV7-5 to TRBJ2-1; TRBD2, the D gene given by the table, was not confirmed from the DNA. TRBV7-5 is a pseudogene segment. The CDR3 is 13 amino acids. The CDR3 loop is CVRSLVTPNEQFF. The DNA for the CDR3 is TGTGTCAGAAGCTTAGTTACTCCCAATGAGCAGTTCTTC.

J is TRBJ2-1 and V is TRBV28; 9 nucleotides match TRBD1. J gave up 6 bases and V 5 bases, and 8 bases lay outside the gene matches. CDR1 is MDHEN and CDR2 is SYDVKM in the germline V gene. The CDR3 is made up of 15 amino acids. CDR3 loop: CASSGQGQGTNEQFF. The CDR3 DNA reads as TGTGCCAGCAGTGGGCAGGGACAGGGAACCAATGAGCAGTTCTTC.

This clone has more than one count but fewer than ten. The chain has TRBV7-2 and TRBJ2-7; D ambiguous. Germline-derived CDR1 and CDR2 are SGHTA and FQGNSA. The V end was cut by 4 bases, the J end by 3 bases, with 10 bases between. The CDR3 consists of 13 residues. CDR3: CASSSRTVYEQYF. CDR3 DNA sequence: TGTGCCAGCAGCTCGCGGACCGTCTACGAGCAGTACTTC.

V usage is TRBV5-1 and J usage is TRBJ1-3; D not resolved. This CDR3 has 16 amino acids. Trimming removed 2 bases from V and 0 bases from J, with 12 bases in between. Per the germline V gene, CDR1 is SGHRS and CDR2 is YFSETQ. The CDR3 bases are TGCGCCAGCAGCTTAGGCATTATGAGCTCTGGAAACACCATATATTTT. It specifies CASSLGIMSSGNTIYF.

This clone was recorded only once. The chain has TRBV5-6 and TRBJ1-2; D remains unclear. CDR3 length: 17 amino acids. V lost 4 bases, J lost 4 bases, and 23 bases lay in between. CDR1 SGHDT and CDR2 YYEEEE come from the germline V gene. The CDR3 sequence is CASSRIAASQTPYGYTF. CDR3 DNA sequence: TGTGCCAGCAGCCGAATAGCGGCCTCACAGACCCCCTATGGCTACACCTTC. Full variable domain (rest looked up from reference TRBV5-6 and TRBJ1-2): DAGVTQSPTHLIKTRGQQVTLRCSPKSGHDTVSWYQQALGQGPQFIFQYYEEEERQRGNFPDRFSGHQFPNYSSELNVNALLLGDSALYLCASSRIAASQTPYGYTFGSGTRLTVV.

Notes on this clone: A single base separates this from a much larger clone, so it may be a read error. Other DNA sequences in this sample translate to the same CDR3. The chain carries TRBV18 and TRBJ1-2; TRBD1 agrees at 12 bases. The V gene end was trimmed by 3 bases and the J gene end by 4 bases; junction bases not matched to a gene: 0. Germline-derived CDR1 and CDR2 are KGHSH and LQKENI. The CDR3 is made up of 14 amino acids. CDR3: CASSPGQGAYGYTF. CDR3 DNA sequence: TGTGCCAGCTCACCGGGACAGGGGGCCTATGGCTACACCTTC.

V usage is TRBV14 and J usage is TRBJ2-7; TRBD2 aligns across 9 bases. This CDR3 spans 19 amino acids. The V and J ends lost 3 bases and 4 bases, in that order; junction bases with no gene match: 19. CDR1 and CDR2 (germline): SGHDN, FVKESK. CDR3 nucleotide sequence: TGTGCCAGCAGCCAGCCCAGCCCCCGCGGGAGGGCCTTTACGTACGAGCAGTACTTC. It translates to CASSQPSPRGRAFTYEQYF.

The chain couples TRBV28 to TRBJ1-2; D is possibly TRBD1 (5 bases). V lost 2 bases and J lost 2, with 18 bases in between. The V gene's germline CDR1 is MDHEN and CDR2 SYDVKM. The CDR3 consists of 17 residues. Here the CDR3 reads CASSLVPGQARNYGYTF. DNA for the CDR3: TGTGCCAGCAGTTTAGTCCCGGGGCAGGCTAGAAACTATGGCTACACCTTC.

The rearrangement joins TRBV27 to TRBJ2-7; unclear D gene. Trimming stripped 2 bases from V and 3 bases from J, with 8 bases between. The CDR3 covers 13 residues. Germline CDR1 is MNHEY and CDR2 is SMNVEV (reference sequence). The CDR3, as DNA: TGTGCCAGCAGTTTACGTCGGTTCTACGAGCAGTACTTC. This sequence encodes CASSLRRFYEQYF.

The chain joins TRBV5-1 to TRBJ2-2, with TRBD2 matching over 12 bases. The CDR3 totals 17 residues. Germline trimming cut 2 bases from V and 1 base from J; bases unmatched to any gene: 3. CDR1 SGHRS and CDR2 YFSETQ come from the germline V gene. CDR3 residues: CASSLKGLAGNTGELFF. DNA for the CDR3: TGCGCCAGCAGCTTAAAGGGACTAGCGGGGAACACCGGGGAGCTGTTTTTT.